In this sample, the clone carrying this TCR beta chain turned up a few times. Its specificity is not known. Germline lookup yields CDR1 DFQATT and CDR2 SNEGSKA (reference sequence). J gave up 9 bases and V 3 bases, and 7 bases lay outside the gene matches. The CDR3 is 14 residues long. This record comes from a study of identical twins. Addition of a universal primer site occurred through template switching, and cDNA carried unique molecular identifiers. TCRdb reanalysed the 5' RACE reads using MiXCR and keeps one entry per CDR3 protein. The sample lists some 790,000 distinct CDR3 sequences, 15% to 20% occurring once. Findings and limits, study-wide: Fewer insertions characterized abundant cord blood beta clonotypes, whereas memory repertoires showed none.

A further study also used this sample, focusing on T cells expressing NK-cell markers. That source reports: It was from sorted CD3+CD56+NKG2C+, CD3+CD56+NKG2C- and CD3+CD56-NKG2C+ T cells that TCR beta repertoires came.

This receptor was identified in a woman under 30 in good health. The sample consisted of PBMCs. This rearrangement joins TRBV20-1 to TRBJ2-4, with 11 bases matching TRBD2. The CDR3 region is CSARSSGRNGIQYF. The CDR3 DNA reads TGCAGTGCTAGGTCTAGCGGGAGGAATGGCATTCAGTACTTC.